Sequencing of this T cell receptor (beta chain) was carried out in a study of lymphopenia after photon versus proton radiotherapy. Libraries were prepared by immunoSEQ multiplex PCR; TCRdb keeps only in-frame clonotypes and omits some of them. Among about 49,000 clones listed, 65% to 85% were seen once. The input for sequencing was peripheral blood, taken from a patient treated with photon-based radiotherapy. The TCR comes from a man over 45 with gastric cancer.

The CDR3: CASSAGTGEGYGYTF. The CDR3 DNA is TGTGCCAGCAGTGCCGGGACAGGGGAAGGCTATGGCTACACCTTC. The V gene is TRBV6-4, the J gene TRBJ1-2; 10 bases align to TRBD1. The CDR3 has 15 amino acids. The ends lost 4 bases at V and 4 bases at J; junction bases unmatched: 6. Germline V CDR1 and CDR2: MRHNA, SNTAGT.